This T cell receptor beta chain was obtained from a study of blood T cell repertoires in COVID-19. Trimming cost V 2 bases and J 9 bases; bases outside gene matches: 6. The CDR3 is 15 residues long. CDR1 and CDR2 (germline): SGHTS, YDEGEE. Some clones are missing from TCRdb's copy, which holds only in-frame ones; the method was immunoSEQ multiplex PCR. This sample carries about 140,000 clones, over 80% of them seen once, and the ten largest clones take around 1.4%. The V and J genes are TRBV5-8 and TRBJ2-1, with 12 bases lining up with TRBD1. Source material: peripheral blood. The clonotype was recovered from a human donor in a cohort sampled during active COVID-19. CDR3 sequence reads: CASSLGTGGQSEQFF. The CDR3 nucleotides are TGTGCCAGCAGCTTAGGGACAGGGGGCCAAAGTGAGCAGTTCTTC.